Listed below are T cell receptor beta chains from one sample, sequenced in a study of blood T cell repertoires in COVID-19. Clones were read by immunoSEQ multiplex PCR, and TCRdb kept only the in-frame ones, dropping some. Of 35,000 to 45,000 clones in the sample, 76% were seen once. The material sequenced was peripheral blood. The receptors derive from a man between 65 and 85 years old with active or convalescent COVID-19. The CDR3 runs from the conserved cysteine through the conserved F or W.

CDR3aa: CARSSWLEKTVPTGQYF
j_gene: TRBJ2-7
v_gene: TRBV5-3

CDR3aa: CASGTETYEQYF
j_gene: TRBJ2-7
v_gene: TRBV7-9

CDR3aa: CASSVDRGSLGGYTF
j_gene: TRBJ1-2
v_gene: TRBV7-8

CDR3aa: CASSDDTAPTNEKLFF
j_gene: TRBJ1-4
v_gene: TRBV6-1

CDR3aa: CASSQVGGGEQYF
j_gene: TRBJ2-7
v_gene: TRBV3-1/TRBV3-2

CDR3aa: CASSIQQDNYGYTF
j_gene: TRBJ1-2
v_gene: TRBV6-5

CDR3aa: CALRLEPSGSTDTQYF
j_gene: TRBJ2-3
v_gene: TRBV10-3

CDR3aa: CASSFVGTDTQYF
j_gene: TRBJ2-3
v_gene: TRBV27

CDR3aa: CASSLGARTGEKLFF
j_gene: TRBJ1-4
v_gene: TRBV11-3

CDR3aa: CASSASRNTEAFF
j_gene: TRBJ1-1
v_gene: TRBV6-4

CDR3aa: CSASSGGVYEQYF
j_gene: TRBJ2-7
v_gene: TRBV20-1

CDR3aa: CASSRGEDSPLHF
j_gene: TRBJ1-6
v_gene: TRBV10-2

CDR3aa: CASSPQGANQPQHF
j_gene: TRBJ1-5
v_gene: TRBV4-1

CDR3aa: CASSLQGHEKLFF
j_gene: TRBJ1-4
v_gene: TRBV19

CDR3aa: CASYRGVGTEAFF
j_gene: TRBJ1-1
v_gene: TRBV19

CDR3aa: CAISESAGGGEKLFF
j_gene: TRBJ1-4
v_gene: TRBV10-3

CDR3aa: CASSPTEFYGYTF
j_gene: TRBJ1-2
v_gene: TRBV7-9

CDR3aa: CASSYSGGGSYEQYF
j_gene: TRBJ2-7
v_gene: TRBV6-6

CDR3aa: CASSNRQGAQPQHF
j_gene: TRBJ1-5
v_gene: TRBV19

CDR3aa: CASNVRGLVGTDTQYF
j_gene: TRBJ2-3
v_gene: TRBV5-1

CDR3aa: CASSLLWGGYEQYF
j_gene: TRBJ2-7
v_gene: TRBV7-2

CDR3aa: CASSLRGQGAVTNTGELFF
j_gene: TRBJ2-2
v_gene: TRBV7-9

CDR3aa: CAWVPQYRFQSAPLHF
j_gene: TRBJ1-6
v_gene: TRBV30

CDR3aa: CASSTGTGWPETQYF
j_gene: TRBJ2-5
v_gene: TRBV5-6

CDR3aa: CASSLSQGATYEQYF
j_gene: TRBJ2-7
v_gene: TRBV11-2

CDR3aa: CAISESTGGRQPQHF
j_gene: TRBJ1-5
v_gene: TRBV10-3

CDR3aa: CAISVGGSQNYGYTF
j_gene: TRBJ1-2
v_gene: TRBV10-3

CDR3aa: CASSAQSRGETQYF
j_gene: TRBJ2-5
v_gene: TRBV9

CDR3aa: CASSPDRAFTSFYTF
j_gene: TRBJ1-2
v_gene: TRBV11-2

CDR3aa: CASSLIAGQQYF
j_gene: TRBJ2-7
v_gene: TRBV27

CDR3aa: CASSIEAGGLGYTF
j_gene: TRBJ1-2
v_gene: TRBV19

CDR3aa: CASSSSGQGPETQYF
j_gene: TRBJ2-5
v_gene: TRBV28

CDR3aa: CASSRGGFGNTIYF
j_gene: TRBJ1-3
v_gene: TRBV19

CDR3aa: CASSLTDYGYTF
j_gene: TRBJ1-2
v_gene: TRBV5-1

CDR3aa: CASSRRGQGFYNEQFF
j_gene: TRBJ2-1
v_gene: TRBV3-1/TRBV3-2

CDR3aa: CASSQDAQGRQPQHF
j_gene: TRBJ1-5
v_gene: TRBV3-1/TRBV3-2

CDR3aa: CASRARGIAPLHF
j_gene: TRBJ1-6
v_gene: TRBV2

CDR3aa: CASSRGGYEQYF
j_gene: TRBJ2-7
v_gene: TRBV9

CDR3aa: CASSDSRSGTGELFF
j_gene: TRBJ2-2
v_gene: TRBV25-1

CDR3aa: CASSLQMDPGGNTIYF
j_gene: TRBJ1-3
v_gene: TRBV11-3

CDR3aa: CASSLGGREETQYF
j_gene: TRBJ2-5
v_gene: TRBV5-4

CDR3aa: CASSDRDSNYGYTF
j_gene: TRBJ1-2
v_gene: TRBV5-1

CDR3aa: CASSLGPGEDTQYF
j_gene: TRBJ2-3
v_gene: TRBV5-1

CDR3aa: CASSLTGARDEKLFF
j_gene: TRBJ1-4
v_gene: TRBV5-4

CDR3aa: CASSASQGSYGGYTF
j_gene: TRBJ1-2
v_gene: TRBV2

CDR3aa: CASRPPGTGELFF
j_gene: TRBJ2-2
v_gene: TRBV7-3

CDR3aa: CASSPRGGLAGVLTF
j_gene: TRBJ2-6
v_gene: TRBV5-4

CDR3aa: CASSYGTGTGTYEQYF
j_gene: TRBJ2-7
v_gene: TRBV6-5

CDR3aa: CASSHPPSGGFSNQYF
j_gene: TRBJ2-5
v_gene: TRBV6-6

CDR3aa: CASSDQGGNQPQHF
j_gene: TRBJ1-5
v_gene: TRBV2

CDR3aa: CASRQGNYNSPLHF
j_gene: TRBJ1-6
v_gene: TRBV28

CDR3aa: CAIRQGMGSSYEQYF
j_gene: TRBJ2-7
v_gene: TRBV10-3

CDR3aa: CASSLAGTGKETQYF
j_gene: TRBJ2-5
v_gene: TRBV5-1

CDR3aa: CASSYSIDRKETQYF
j_gene: TRBJ2-5
v_gene: TRBV6-2/TRBV6-3